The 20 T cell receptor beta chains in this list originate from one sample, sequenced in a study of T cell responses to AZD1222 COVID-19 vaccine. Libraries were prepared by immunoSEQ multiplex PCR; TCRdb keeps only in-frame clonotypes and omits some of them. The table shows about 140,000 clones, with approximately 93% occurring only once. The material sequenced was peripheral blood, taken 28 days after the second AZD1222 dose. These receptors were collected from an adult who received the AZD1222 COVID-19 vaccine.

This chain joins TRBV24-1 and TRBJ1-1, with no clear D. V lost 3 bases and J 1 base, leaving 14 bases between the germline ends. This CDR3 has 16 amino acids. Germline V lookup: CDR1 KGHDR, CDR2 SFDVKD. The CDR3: CATSDPRPTRNTEAFF. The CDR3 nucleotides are TGTGCCACCAGTGATCCTCGACCAACCCGGAACACTGAAGCTTTCTTT.

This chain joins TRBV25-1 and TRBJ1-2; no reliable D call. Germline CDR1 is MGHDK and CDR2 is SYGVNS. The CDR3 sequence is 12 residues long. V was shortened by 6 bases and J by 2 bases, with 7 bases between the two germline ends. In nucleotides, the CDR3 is TGTGCCAGCAGCCACGTGAACTATGGCTACACCTTC. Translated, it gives CASSHVNYGYTF.

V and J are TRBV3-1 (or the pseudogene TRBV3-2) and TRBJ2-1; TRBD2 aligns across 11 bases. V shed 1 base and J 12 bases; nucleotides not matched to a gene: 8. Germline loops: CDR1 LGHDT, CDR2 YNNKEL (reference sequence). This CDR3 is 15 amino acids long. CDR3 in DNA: TGTGCCAGCAGCCAAGGGCTAGCGGGAGGCATGGGGCAGTTCTTC. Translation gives CASSQGLAGGMGQFF.

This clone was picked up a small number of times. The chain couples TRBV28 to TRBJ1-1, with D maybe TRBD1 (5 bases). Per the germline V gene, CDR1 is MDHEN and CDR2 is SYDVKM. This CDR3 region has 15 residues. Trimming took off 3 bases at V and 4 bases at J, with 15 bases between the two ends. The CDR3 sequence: CASSLRQGMTTEAFF. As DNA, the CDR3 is TGTGCCAGCAGTTTGAGGCAGGGAATGACCACTGAAGCTTTCTTT.

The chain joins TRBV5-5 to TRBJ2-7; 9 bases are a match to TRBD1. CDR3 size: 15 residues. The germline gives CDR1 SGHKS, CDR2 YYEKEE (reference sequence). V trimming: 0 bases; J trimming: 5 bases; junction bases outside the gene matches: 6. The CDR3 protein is CASSLAGTGYDEQYF. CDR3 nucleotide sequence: TGTGCCAGCAGCTTGGCCGGGACAGGGTATGACGAGCAGTACTTC.

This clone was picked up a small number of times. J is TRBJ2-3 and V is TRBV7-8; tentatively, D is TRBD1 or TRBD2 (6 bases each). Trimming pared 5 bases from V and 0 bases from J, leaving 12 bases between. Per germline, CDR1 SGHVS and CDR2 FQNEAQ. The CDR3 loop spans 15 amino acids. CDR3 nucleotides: TGTGCCAGCAGCGAGGGGGGCCGTAGCACAGATACGCAGTATTTT. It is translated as CASSEGGRSTDTQYF. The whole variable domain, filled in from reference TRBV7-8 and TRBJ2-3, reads GAGVSQSPRYKVAKRGQDVALRCDPISGHVSLFWYQQALGQGPEFLTYFQNEAQLDKSGLPSDRFFAERPEGSVSTLKIQRTQQEDSAVYLCASSEGGRSTDTQYFGPGTRLTVL.

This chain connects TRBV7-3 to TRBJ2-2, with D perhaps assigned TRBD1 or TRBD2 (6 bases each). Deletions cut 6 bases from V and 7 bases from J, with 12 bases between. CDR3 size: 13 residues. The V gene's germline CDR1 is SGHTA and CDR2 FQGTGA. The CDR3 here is CASRQGLDGELFF. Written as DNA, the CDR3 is TGTGCCAGCAGACAGGGACTGGACGGGGAGCTGTTTTTT. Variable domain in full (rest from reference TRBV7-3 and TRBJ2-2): GAGVSQTPSNKVTEKGKYVELRCDPISGHTALYWYRQSLGQGPEFLIYFQGTGAADDSGLPNDRFFAVRPEGSVSTLKIQRTERGDSAVYLCASRQGLDGELFFGEGSRLTVL.

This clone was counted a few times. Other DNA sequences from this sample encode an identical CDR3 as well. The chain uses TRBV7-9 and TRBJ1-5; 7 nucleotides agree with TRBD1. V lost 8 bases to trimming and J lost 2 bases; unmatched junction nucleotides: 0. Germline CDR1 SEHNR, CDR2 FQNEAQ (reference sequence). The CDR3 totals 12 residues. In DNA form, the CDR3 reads TGTGCCAGCGGACAGGGCAATCAGCCCCAGCATTTT. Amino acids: CASGQGNQPQHF.

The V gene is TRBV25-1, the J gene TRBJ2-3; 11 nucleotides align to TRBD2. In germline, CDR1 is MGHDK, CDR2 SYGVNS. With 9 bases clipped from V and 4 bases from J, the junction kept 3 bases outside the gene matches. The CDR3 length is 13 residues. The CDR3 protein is CASTLAGADTQYF. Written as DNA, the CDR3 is TGTGCCAGTACACTAGCGGGGGCAGATACGCAGTATTTT. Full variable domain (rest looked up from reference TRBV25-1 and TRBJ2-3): EADIYQTPRYLVIGTGKKITLECSQTMGHDKMYWYQQDPGMELHLIHYSYGVNSTEKGDLSSESTVSRIRTEHFPLTLESARPSHTSQYLCASTLAGADTQYFGPGTRLTVL.

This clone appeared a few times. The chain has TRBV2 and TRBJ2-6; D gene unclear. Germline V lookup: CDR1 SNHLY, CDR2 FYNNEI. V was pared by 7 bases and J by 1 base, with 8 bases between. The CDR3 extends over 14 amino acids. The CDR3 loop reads CASIPESGANVLTF. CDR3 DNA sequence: TGTGCCAGCATCCCCGAATCTGGGGCCAACGTCCTGACTTTC. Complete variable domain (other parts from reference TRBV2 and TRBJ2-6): EPEVTQTPSHQVTQMGQEVILRCVPISNHLYFYWYRQILGQKVEFLVSFYNNEISEKSEIFDDQFSVERPDGSNFTLKIRSTKLEDSAMYFCASIPESGANVLTFGAGSRLTVL.

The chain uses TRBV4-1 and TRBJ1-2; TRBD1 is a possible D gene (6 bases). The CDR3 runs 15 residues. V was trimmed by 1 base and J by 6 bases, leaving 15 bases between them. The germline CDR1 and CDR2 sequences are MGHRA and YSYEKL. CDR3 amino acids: CASSQVTGPIHGYTF. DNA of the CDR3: TGCGCCAGCAGCCAAGTCACAGGGCCCATCCATGGCTACACCTTC.

The CDR3 sequence: CASKMGPAETQYF. The CDR3 DNA is TGTGCCAGTAAAATGGGACCAGCGGAGACCCAGTACTTC. The V call is TRBV19, the J call TRBJ2-5, with D perhaps TRBD1 or TRBD2 (5 bases each). Germline CDR1 reads LNHDA; CDR2 reads SQIVND (reference sequence). CDR3 size: 13 residues. V was clipped by 7 bases and J by 5 bases, with 14 bases between them.

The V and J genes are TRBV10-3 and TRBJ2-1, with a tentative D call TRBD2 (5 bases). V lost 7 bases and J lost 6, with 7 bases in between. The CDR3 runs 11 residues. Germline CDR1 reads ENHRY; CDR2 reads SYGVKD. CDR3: CAITEGNEQFF. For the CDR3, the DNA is TGTGCCATCACAGAGGGCAATGAGCAGTTCTTC.

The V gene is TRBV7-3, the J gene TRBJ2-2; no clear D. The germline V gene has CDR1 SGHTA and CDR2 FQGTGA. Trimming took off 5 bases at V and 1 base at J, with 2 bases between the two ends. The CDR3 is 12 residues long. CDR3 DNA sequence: TGTGCCAGCAGCCGGAACACCGGGGAGCTGTTTTTT. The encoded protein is CASSRNTGELFF.

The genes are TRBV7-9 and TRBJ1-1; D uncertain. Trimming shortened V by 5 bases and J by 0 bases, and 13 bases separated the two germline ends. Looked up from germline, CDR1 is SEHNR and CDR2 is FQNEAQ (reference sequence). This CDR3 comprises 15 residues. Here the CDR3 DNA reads TGTGCCAGCAGCGGAGAGGACTCACTGAACACTGAAGCTTTCTTT. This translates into CASSGEDSLNTEAFF. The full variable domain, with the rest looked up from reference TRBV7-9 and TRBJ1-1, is DTGVSQNPRHKITKRGQNVTFRCDPISEHNRLYWYRQTLGQGPEFLTYFQNEAQLEKSRLLSDRFSAERPKGSFSTLEIQRTEQGDSAMYLCASSGEDSLNTEAFFGQGTRLTVV.

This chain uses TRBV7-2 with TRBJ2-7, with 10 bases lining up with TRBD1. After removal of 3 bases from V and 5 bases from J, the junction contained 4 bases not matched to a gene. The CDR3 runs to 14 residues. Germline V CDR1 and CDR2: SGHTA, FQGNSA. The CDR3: CASSFGTGDNEQYF. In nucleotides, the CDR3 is TGTGCCAGCAGCTTCGGGACAGGGGATAACGAGCAGTACTTC.

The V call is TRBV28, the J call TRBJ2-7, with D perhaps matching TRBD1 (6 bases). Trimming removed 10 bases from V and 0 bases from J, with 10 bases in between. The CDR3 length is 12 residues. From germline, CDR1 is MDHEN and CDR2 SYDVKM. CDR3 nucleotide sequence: TGTGCCATCACGACAGGCTCCTACGAGCAGTACTTC. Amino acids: CAITTGSYEQYF.

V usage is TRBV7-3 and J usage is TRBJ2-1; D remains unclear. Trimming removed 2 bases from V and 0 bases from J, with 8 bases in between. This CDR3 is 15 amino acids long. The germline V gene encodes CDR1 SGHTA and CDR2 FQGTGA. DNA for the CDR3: TGTGCCAGCAGCTTAGGTGCGAGCTCCTACAATGAGCAGTTCTTC. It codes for CASSLGASSYNEQFF.

This chain's CDR3 is CASRETGDYNSPLHF. CDR3 DNA: TGTGCCAGCAGGGAGACAGGCGACTATAATTCACCCCTCCACTTT. The J gene is TRBJ1-6, the V gene TRBV21-1; the table calls TRBD1, which could not be checked here. TRBV21-1 is a known pseudogene. The length of the CDR3 is 15 residues.

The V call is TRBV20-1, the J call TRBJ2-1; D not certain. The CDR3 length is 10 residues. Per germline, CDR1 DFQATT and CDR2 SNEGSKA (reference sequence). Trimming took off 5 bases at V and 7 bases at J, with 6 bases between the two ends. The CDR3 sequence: CSALENEQFF. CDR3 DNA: TGCAGTGCTTTGGAGAATGAGCAGTTCTTC.